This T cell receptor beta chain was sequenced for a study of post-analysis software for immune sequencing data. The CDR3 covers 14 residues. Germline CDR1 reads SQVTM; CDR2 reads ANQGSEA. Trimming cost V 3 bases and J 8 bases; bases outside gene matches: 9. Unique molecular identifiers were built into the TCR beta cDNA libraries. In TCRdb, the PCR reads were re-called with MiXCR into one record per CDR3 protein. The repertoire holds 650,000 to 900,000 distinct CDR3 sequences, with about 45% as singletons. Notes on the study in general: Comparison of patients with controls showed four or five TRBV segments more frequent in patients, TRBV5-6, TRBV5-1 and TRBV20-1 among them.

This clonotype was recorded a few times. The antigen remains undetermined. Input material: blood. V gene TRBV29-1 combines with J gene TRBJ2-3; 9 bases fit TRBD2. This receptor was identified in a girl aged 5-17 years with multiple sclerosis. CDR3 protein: CSVEKGLAGVTQYF. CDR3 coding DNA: TGCAGCGTTGAGAAGGGACTAGCAGGGGTTACGCAGTATTTT.